Following are 30 T cell receptor beta chains from one sample sequenced in a study of T cell responses to AZD1222 COVID-19 vaccine. The protocol was immunoSEQ multiplex PCR, while the TCRdb copy is restricted to in-frame clones and leaves out a portion. The sample includes some 200,000 clones, more than 70% of them seen just once. This specimen was peripheral blood, taken 28 days after the second AZD1222 dose. All receptors come from an adult who received the AZD1222 COVID-19 vaccine.

This clone was counted between two and nine times. V usage is TRBV24-1 and J usage is TRBJ2-1, with 10 nucleotides matching TRBD2. Per the germline V gene, CDR1 is KGHDR and CDR2 is SFDVKD. Unmatched junction bases numbered 5, after V lost 4 bases and J lost 6 bases. The CDR3 covers 15 residues. In nucleotides, the CDR3 is TGTGCCACCAGTGACCCAGCGGGAGGGCCCAATGAGCAGTTCTTC. Translated, it gives CATSDPAGGPNEQFF.

The CDR3 spells CASSLGGSFRNEQFF. The CDR3 DNA follows: TGTGCCAGCAGCTTAGGCGGGAGCTTCCGCAATGAGCAGTTCTTC. The chain recombines TRBV5-5 with TRBJ2-1; 7 nucleotides agree with TRBD2. The germline V gene has CDR1 SGHKS and CDR2 YYEKEE (reference sequence). The CDR3 contains 15 residues. V gave up 2 bases and J gave up 6 bases; unmatched junction bases: 8.

The chain links TRBV19 to TRBJ2-1; 8 nucleotides align to TRBD1. Germline V gene sequence: CDR1 LNHDA, CDR2 SQIVND (reference sequence). J was trimmed by 7 bases and V by 6 bases; bases with no gene match: 11. This CDR3 is 15 amino acids long. The CDR3 region has the DNA TGTGCCAGTAGAAGCCAAGGACAGGGTGGGAATGAGCAGTTCTTC. It yields the protein CASRSQGQGGNEQFF.

V gene TRBV12-2 combines with J gene TRBJ2-7; TRBD1, the table's D call, lacks a check against the DNA. TRBV12-2 is deemed a pseudogene. The CDR3 spans 17 residues. CDR3 sequence (DNA): TGTGCAAGTTCGGCAGGGGGGCCAGCGGACAGCTCCTACGAGCAGTACTTC. Residues: CASSAGGPADSSYEQYF.

The chain carries TRBV28 and TRBJ2-2; the match to TRBD2 covers 8 bases. The CDR3 covers 17 residues. CDR1 MDHEN and CDR2 SYDVKM come from the germline V gene. V lost 5 bases to trimming and J lost 8 bases; unmatched junction nucleotides: 16. The CDR3: CASSPRGGHGIRGELFF. CDR3 nucleotides: TGTGCCAGCAGTCCCCGGGGGGGACATGGGATCAGGGGGGAGCTGTTTTTT.

The J gene is TRBJ2-7, the V gene TRBV5-1; maybe TRBD1 (6 bases). Germline assignment: CDR1 SGHRS and CDR2 YFSETQ. Trimming cost V 5 bases and J 5 bases, with 11 bases left between them. This CDR3 has 12 amino acids. The CDR3 DNA is TGCGCCAGCAGTCCGTACAGGGACGAGCAGTACTTC. Translated, it gives CASSPYRDEQYF.

The rearrangement links TRBV19 to TRBJ2-6; possibly TRBD1 or TRBD2 for D (5 bases each). Trimming pared 5 bases from V and 4 bases from J, leaving 15 bases between. The CDR3 has 16 residues. Germline V gene data show CDR1 as LNHDA and CDR2 as SQIVND (reference sequence). The CDR3, as DNA: TGTGCCAGTAGTGGGACGCATACGGGGGGGGCCAACGTCCTGACTTTC. As protein: CASSGTHTGGANVLTF.

J is TRBJ2-7 and V is TRBV10-3; no definite D call. The CDR3 runs to 12 residues. V dropped 10 bases and J dropped 3 bases, with 13 bases sitting between them. Germline V gene lookup returns CDR1 ENHRY and CDR2 SYGVKD. The CDR3 region is CATRRAGYEQYF. Here the CDR3 DNA reads TGTGCCACCCGACGGGCAGGCTACGAGCAGTACTTC.

The chain employs TRBV7-3 and TRBJ1-1; maybe TRBD1 (6 bases). This CDR3 is built from 13 residues. Germline CDR1 reads SGHTA; CDR2 reads FQGTGA. V lost 5 bases, J lost 6 bases, and 13 bases lay in between. The CDR3: CASSPGGRAEAFF. Written as DNA, the CDR3 is TGTGCCAGCAGCCCCGGGGGGCGAGCTGAAGCTTTCTTT.

The gene calls are TRBV28 and TRBJ2-7, with TRBD2 matching over 9 bases. The CDR3 extends over 14 amino acids. The germline gives CDR1 MDHEN, CDR2 SYDVKM. V lost 0 bases to trimming and J lost 3 bases; unmatched junction nucleotides: 0. CDR3 sequence (DNA): TGTGCCAGCAGTTTATGGACTAGCGGCTACGAGCAGTACTTC. It codes for CASSLWTSGYEQYF.

The rearrangement uses TRBV11-2 and TRBJ2-2; D unclear. The length of the CDR3 is 15 residues. Trimming shortened V by 5 bases and J by 4 bases, and 14 bases separated the two germline ends. Germline V gene lookup returns CDR1 SGHAT and CDR2 FQNNGV. The CDR3, as DNA: TGTGCCAGCAGCCCGCGTCGGCGCGGCACCGGGGAGCTGTTTTTT. It codes for CASSPRRRGTGELFF. The full variable domain, its missing parts supplied by reference TRBV11-2 and TRBJ2-2, is EAGVAQSPRYKIIEKRQSVAFWCNPISGHATLYWYQQILGQGPKLLIQFQNNGVVDDSQLPKDRFSAERLKGVDSTLKIQPAKLEDSAVYLCASSPRRRGTGELFFGEGSRLTVL.

The chain combines TRBV28 with TRBJ2-5; the D is unclear. Trimming stripped 7 bases from V and 2 bases from J, with 11 bases between. The CDR3 has 13 residues. Germline lookup yields CDR1 MDHEN and CDR2 SYDVKM. CDR3 nucleotide sequence: TGTGCCAGCACCCCCCCCTCTCAAGAGACCCAGTACTTC. Encoded protein: CASTPPSQETQYF.

This clone was detected once. This chain connects TRBV7-2 to TRBJ1-1; D gene uncertain. Germline V gene lookup returns CDR1 SGHTA and CDR2 FQGNSA. This CDR3 spans 13 amino acids. The V end lost 5 bases, the J end lost 1 base, and 8 bases lay between the germline ends. CDR3 sequence: CASSTQPNTEAFF. The CDR3 nucleotides are TGTGCCAGCAGCACTCAACCGAACACTGAAGCTTTCTTT.

V usage is TRBV12-3 or TRBV12-4 and J usage is TRBJ2-1; D not certain. The germline V and J ends were trimmed by 8 bases and 3 bases, with 8 bases remaining between them. This CDR3 has 12 amino acids. CDR3: CASVQNYNEQFF. The CDR3 DNA is TGTGCCAGCGTCCAGAACTACAATGAGCAGTTCTTC.

The V and J genes are TRBV19 and TRBJ2-2; the D is unclear. Germline lookup yields CDR1 LNHDA and CDR2 SQIVND (reference sequence). The CDR3 is 14 residues long. The ends were cut back, 6 bases at V and 4 bases at J, with 12 bases in the middle. Here the CDR3 reads CASRSSATTGELFF. Written as DNA, the CDR3 is TGTGCCAGTAGATCCAGCGCCACCACCGGGGAGCTGTTTTTT.

The J gene is TRBJ2-5, the V gene TRBV30; D gene uncertain. V shed 2 bases and J shed 1 base, with 5 bases lying between them. There are 12 residues in the CDR3. Germline CDR1 and CDR2: GTSNPN and SVGIG (reference sequence). The CDR3 protein is CAWSRSQETQYF. The DNA of the CDR3 is TGTGCCTGGAGTAGAAGCCAAGAGACCCAGTACTTC. Full variable domain (outside the CDR3, taken from reference TRBV30 and TRBJ2-5): SQTIHQWPATLVQPVGSPLSLECTVEGTSNPNLYWYRQAAGRGLQLLFYSVGIGQISSEVPQNLSASRPQDRQFILSSKKLLLSDSGFYLCAWSRSQETQYFGPGTRLLVL.

This clone was recorded a few times. V and J are TRBV25-1 and TRBJ1-4, with D perhaps TRBD1 (5 bases). The CDR3 runs 15 residues. Germline loops: CDR1 MGHDK, CDR2 SYGVNS. V shed 3 bases and J shed 5 bases, with 13 bases lying between them. CDR3 loop: CASSDIRVANEKLFF. The CDR3 nucleotides are TGTGCCAGCAGTGATATCAGGGTGGCCAATGAAAAACTGTTTTTT.

The chain recombines TRBV19 with TRBJ2-1; 7 bases are shared with TRBD2. Unmatched junction bases numbered 12, after V lost 3 bases and J lost 7 bases. Germline V gene sequence: CDR1 LNHDA, CDR2 SQIVND (reference sequence). The CDR3 loop spans 16 amino acids. The CDR3 region is CASSMWAGALGNEQFF. Here the CDR3 DNA reads TGTGCCAGTAGTATGTGGGCGGGAGCACTCGGTAATGAGCAGTTCTTC.

The chain carries TRBV4-3 and TRBJ1-1; the D gene is possibly TRBD1 (6 bases). Looked up from germline, CDR1 is LGHNA and CDR2 is YSLEER. Trimming left V 1 base short and J 10 bases short, with 13 bases between. The CDR3 has 13 residues. CDR3 amino acids: CASSQGTGARAFF. The CDR3 DNA reads as TGCGCCAGCAGCCAAGGGACGGGGGCGAGAGCTTTCTTT.

The chain uses TRBV28 and TRBJ2-7, with TRBD1 matching 10 bases. CDR3 length: 15 amino acids. V was clipped by 6 bases and J by 4 bases; unmatched bases: 9. Germline loops: CDR1 MDHEN, CDR2 SYDVKM. Written as DNA, the CDR3 is TGTGCCAGCAGCTCCCCGACAGGGGGCTTTTACGAGCAGTACTTC. Its protein product is CASSSPTGGFYEQYF.

This clone was observed a few times. The V and J genes are TRBV5-4 and TRBJ1-4, with 7 positions matching TRBD1. CDR1 and CDR2 (germline): SGHNT, YYREEE (reference sequence). Unmatched junction bases numbered 4, after V lost 2 bases and J lost 6 bases. The CDR3 contains 14 residues. The chain's CDR3 is CASSLGGQDEKLFF. The CDR3, as DNA: TGTGCCAGCAGCTTAGGGGGCCAGGATGAAAAACTGTTTTTT.

In this sample, this clone turned up once. This chain connects TRBV19 to TRBJ2-7; perhaps TRBD1 as D (7 bases). CDR1 and CDR2 from the germline V gene are LNHDA and SQIVND (reference sequence). The ends were cut back, 10 bases at V and 5 bases at J, with 15 bases in the middle. This CDR3 spans 12 amino acids. The CDR3 region is CATGGLANEQYF. The DNA of the CDR3 is TGTGCCACAGGGGGGCTAGCTAACGAGCAGTACTTC.

The chain joins TRBV24-1 to TRBJ2-1; TRBD2 matches 7 bases. Germline values: CDR1 KGHDR, CDR2 SFDVKD. This CDR3 is 14 amino acids long. Losses at the gene ends were 10 bases for V and 2 bases for J; bases not matched to a gene: 7. The CDR3 loop is CATALAAAYNEQFF. The CDR3 DNA follows: TGTGCCACTGCTCTAGCGGCTGCCTACAATGAGCAGTTCTTC.

The chain combines TRBV4-1 with TRBJ1-2; 7 bases are a match to TRBD1. Germline V gives CDR1 MGHRA, CDR2 YSYEKL. The CDR3 is 15 residues long. Losses at the gene ends were 3 bases for V and 3 bases for J; bases not matched to a gene: 7. For the CDR3, the DNA is TGCGCCAGCAGCCACCAGACAGGGCGGGACTATGGCTACACCTTC. Encoded protein: CASSHQTGRDYGYTF.

This clone was recorded a few times. The gene calls are TRBV5-1 and TRBJ2-7; D ambiguous. CDR3 length: 16 residues. Trimming shortened V by 3 bases and J by 2 bases, and 18 bases separated the two germline ends. In germline, CDR1 is SGHRS, CDR2 YFSETQ. CDR3 DNA sequence: TGCGCCAGCAGCTGGCTTCTAGATGAATTAACCTACGAGCAGTACTTC. It yields the protein CASSWLLDELTYEQYF.

The V gene is TRBV25-1, the J gene TRBJ1-5, with TRBD1 matching over 12 bases. The V gene's germline CDR1 is MGHDK and CDR2 SYGVNS. Trimming took 8 bases from V and 6 from J; bases not matched to a gene: 2. The CDR3 spans 13 residues. The CDR3 reads CASAGQGAQPQHF. The CDR3 DNA is TGTGCCAGCGCGGGACAGGGGGCTCAGCCCCAGCATTTT.

This clone was counted a few times. The chain joins TRBV24-1 to TRBJ1-5, with a tentative D call TRBD1 (6 bases). Looked up from germline, CDR1 is KGHDR and CDR2 is SFDVKD. CDR3 length: 16 residues. V lost 3 bases and J lost 4, with 15 bases in between. As DNA, the CDR3 is TGTGCCACCAGTGATCCCGCCAGGGGAGATAATCAGCCCCAGCATTTT. This codes for CATSDPARGDNQPQHF.

J is TRBJ2-5 and V is TRBV27, with D perhaps matching TRBD1 (5 bases). There are 15 residues in the CDR3. The germline V gene encodes CDR1 MNHEY and CDR2 SMNVEV (reference sequence). Trimming removed 6 bases from V and 4 bases from J, with 18 bases in between. The CDR3 reads CASRRTVQELETQYF. The CDR3 DNA reads as TGTGCCAGCAGAAGAACGGTACAGGAGTTAGAGACCCAGTACTTC.

The rearrangement uses TRBV5-1 and TRBJ2-5, with D perhaps matching TRBD2 (6 bases). The germline V gene encodes CDR1 SGHRS and CDR2 YFSETQ. Trimming left V 0 bases short and J 5 bases short, with 17 bases between. The CDR3 is made up of 16 amino acids. The DNA of the CDR3 is TGCGCCAGCAGCTTGGGCGGGGTGGGAGTTGGCGAGACCCAGTACTTC. This encodes CASSLGGVGVGETQYF. Complete variable domain (other parts from reference TRBV5-1 and TRBJ2-5): KAGVTQTPRYLIKTRGQQVTLSCSPISGHRSVSWYQQTPGQGLQFLFEYFSETQRNKGNFPGRFSGRQFSNSRSEMNVSTLELGDSALYLCASSLGGVGVGETQYFGPGTRLLVL.

This chain connects TRBV6-5 to TRBJ2-7, with TRBD1 matching over 8 bases. Germline lookup yields CDR1 MNHEY and CDR2 SVGAGI. This CDR3 spans 15 amino acids. Trimming at V came to 0 bases and at J to 1 base, leaving 2 bases not matched to a gene. This chain's CDR3 is CASSYSQGASYEQYF. The CDR3 DNA reads TGTGCCAGCAGTTACTCCCAGGGGGCTTCCTACGAGCAGTACTTC.